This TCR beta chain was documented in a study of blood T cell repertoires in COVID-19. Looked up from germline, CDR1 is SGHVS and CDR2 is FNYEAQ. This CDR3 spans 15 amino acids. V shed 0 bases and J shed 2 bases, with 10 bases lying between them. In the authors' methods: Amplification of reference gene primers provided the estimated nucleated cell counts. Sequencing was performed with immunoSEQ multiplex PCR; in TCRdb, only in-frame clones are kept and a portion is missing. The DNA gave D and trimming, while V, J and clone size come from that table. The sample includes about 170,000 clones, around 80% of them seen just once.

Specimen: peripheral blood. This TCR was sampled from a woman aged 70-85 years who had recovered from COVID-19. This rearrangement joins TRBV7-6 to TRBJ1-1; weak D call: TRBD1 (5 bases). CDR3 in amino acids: CASSLAGHSNTEAFF. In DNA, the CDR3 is TGTGCCAGCAGCTTAGCTGGACACTCAAACACTGAAGCTTTCTTT.